What follows are 4 T cell receptor beta chains derived from one specimen sequenced in a study of post-analysis software for immune sequencing data. cDNA libraries of TCR beta carried unique molecular identifiers. TCRdb reanalysed the PCR reads using MiXCR and keeps one entry per CDR3 protein. The sample consists of about 820,000 distinct CDR3 sequences, 53% of them appearing once. No antigen is known for these receptors. Study findings and constraints: TRBV5-6, TRBV5-1 and TRBV20-1 belonged to a set of a few TRBV segments that were more frequent in patients than controls.

Specimen: blood. All receptors derive from a girl aged 10 to 17 with multiple sclerosis.

The table lists this clonotype with a few counts. The V call is TRBV6-1, the J call TRBJ1-1, with TRBD1 identical over 9 bases. There are 13 residues in the CDR3. Germline CDR1 and CDR2: MNHNS and SASEGT. Unmatched junction bases numbered 14, after V lost 10 bases and J lost 11 bases. The DNA for the CDR3 is TGTGCCAACCCTCGCAGGGACAGGGCAATGGCTTTCTTT. Protein product: CANPRRDRAMAFF.

This clonotype was found a few times. V and J are TRBV29-1 and TRBJ2-3; 10 nucleotides match TRBD2. The CDR3 is 15 residues long. V lost 2 bases and J lost 3; bases outside the gene matches: 5. Germline V gene sequence: CDR1 SQVTM, CDR2 ANQGSEA. Here the CDR3 reads CSVERSGGTTDTQYF. CDR3 coding DNA: TGCAGCGTTGAACGTAGCGGGGGGACGACAGATACGCAGTATTTT.

This clonotype was detected once. The J gene is TRBJ1-2, the V gene TRBV6-6, with 7 bases aligning to TRBD1. Germline values: CDR1 MNHNY, CDR2 SVGAGI (reference sequence). CDR3 length: 15 amino acids. Germline trimming cut 7 bases from V and 4 bases from J; bases unmatched to any gene: 12. This CDR3 is CASTPTEGAPYGYTF. The CDR3 nucleotides read TGTGCCAGCACCCCGACGGAGGGGGCTCCCTATGGCTACACCTTC.

The chain links TRBV7-8 to TRBJ2-3; TRBD1 is a possible D gene (5 bases). V was shortened by 7 bases and J by 8 bases, with 22 bases between the two germline ends. The CDR3 is 15 residues long. Germline values: CDR1 SGHVS, CDR2 FQNEAQ. CDR3 sequence (DNA): TGTGCCAGCATTACGGTGGGGCAGTCAAGGGGTACGCAGTATTTT. Translating it yields CASITVGQSRGTQYF.